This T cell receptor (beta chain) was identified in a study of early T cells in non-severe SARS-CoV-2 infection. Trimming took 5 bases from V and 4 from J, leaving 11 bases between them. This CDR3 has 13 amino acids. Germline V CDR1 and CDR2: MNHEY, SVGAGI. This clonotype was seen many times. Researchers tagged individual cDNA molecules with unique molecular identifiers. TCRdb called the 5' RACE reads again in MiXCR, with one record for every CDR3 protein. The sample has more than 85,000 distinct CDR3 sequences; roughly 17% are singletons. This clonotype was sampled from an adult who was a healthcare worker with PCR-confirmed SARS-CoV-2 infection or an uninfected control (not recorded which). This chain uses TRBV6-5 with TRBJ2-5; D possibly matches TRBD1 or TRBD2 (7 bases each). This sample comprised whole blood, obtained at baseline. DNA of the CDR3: TGTGCCAGCAGTGCAGGGGGGGGAGAGACCCAGTACTTC. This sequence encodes CASSAGGGETQYF.